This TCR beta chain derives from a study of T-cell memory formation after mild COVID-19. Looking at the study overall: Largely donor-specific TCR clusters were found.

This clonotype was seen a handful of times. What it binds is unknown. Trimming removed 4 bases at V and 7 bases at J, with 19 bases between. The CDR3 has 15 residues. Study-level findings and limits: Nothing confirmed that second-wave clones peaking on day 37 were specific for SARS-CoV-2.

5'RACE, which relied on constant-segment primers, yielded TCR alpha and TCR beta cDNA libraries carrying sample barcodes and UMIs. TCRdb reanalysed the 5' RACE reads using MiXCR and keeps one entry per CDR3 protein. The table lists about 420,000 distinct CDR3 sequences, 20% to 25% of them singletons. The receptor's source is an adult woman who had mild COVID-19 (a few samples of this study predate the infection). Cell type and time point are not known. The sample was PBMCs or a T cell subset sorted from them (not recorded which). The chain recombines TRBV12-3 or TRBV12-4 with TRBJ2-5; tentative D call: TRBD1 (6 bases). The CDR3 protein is CASSWGHPDWSTQYF. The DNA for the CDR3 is TGTGCCAGCAGTTGGGGACATCCCGACTGGTCGACCCAGTACTTC.